A single TCR beta chain is shown here with its context. Its cognate antigen is unknown. The record originates from a study of T-cell reconstitution after alpha-beta-depleted transplantation in children. Study-wide results and caveats: At one year after transplant, newly produced T cells mostly accounted for T-cell counts and diversity. From surviving recipient T cells and thymic progenitors came the high day-60 TCRbeta diversity observed in some patients. About two months after transplant, alpha-beta T cells reportedly came from several hundred expanded graft clones.

Trimming at V came to 1 base and at J to 3 bases, leaving 10 bases not matched to a gene. The germline gives CDR1 MGHRA, CDR2 YSYEKL. The CDR3 totals 17 residues. Preparation of the TCRbeta library was carried out with unique molecular identifiers. MiXCR, run by TCRdb on the PCR reads, gives a single entry per CDR3 protein. The repertoire holds approximately 1,000,000 distinct CDR3 sequences, roughly 29% seen once, with roughly 27% in the top ten. This rearrangement joins TRBV4-1 to TRBJ2-3; 7 bases map to TRBD2. This sample comprised PBMCs, mostly from graft donor cells, obtained 360 days after TCRalphabeta/CD19-depleted stem cell transplant. The sequence came from a boy less than two years old who had a stem cell transplant for SCID, so the T cells may come from the graft donor. The CDR3 here is CASSQVGRDGGTDTQYF. The CDR3, as DNA: TGCGCCAGCAGCCAAGTTGGGCGGGACGGGGGGACAGATACGCAGTATTTT.